The clone carrying this T cell receptor beta chain was observed a handful of times. Its antigen is still unknown. Other DNA sequences of this sample code for an identical CDR3. Assay: immunoSEQ multiplex PCR; the TCRdb copy retains only in-frame clones and omits some. This table holds over 10,000 clones, 80% to 85% found once. This specimen belongs to a study of T cells after posttransplantation cyclophosphamide. Study findings and constraints: Later blood repertoires were often dominated by clones from the donor CD8+ memory compartment. TRB overlap between skin or GI tissue T cells and blood was limited.

The CDR3 has 14 residues. With 1 base removed from V and 0 bases from J, the gap between germline ends came to 7 bases. In germline, CDR1 is LNHDA, CDR2 SQIVND (reference sequence). Controls had myeloablative marrow grafts with methotrexate and calcineurin inhibitor, sampled at 1 year. V and J are TRBV19 and TRBJ2-7, with no clear D. The sequencing used PBMCs, collected about 350 days after allogeneic stem cell transplant with calcineurin inhibitor and methotrexate. This clonotype was sampled from a young adult male patient who received an allogeneic stem cell transplant from an unrelated donor, was CMV-positive, and had acute GVHD only. The T cells may partly be graft donor cells. CDR3 in DNA: TGTGCCAGTAGTATAGGAGGAATCTCCTACGAGCAGTACTTC. Protein sequence: CASSIGGISYEQYF. Using reference TRBV19 and TRBJ2-7 for the parts outside the CDR3, the full variable domain is DGGITQSPKYLFRKEGQNVTLSCEQNLNHDAMYWYRQDPGQGLRLIYYSQIVNDFQKGDIAEGYSVSREKKESFPLTVTSAQKNPTAFYLCASSIGGISYEQYFGPGTRLTVT.